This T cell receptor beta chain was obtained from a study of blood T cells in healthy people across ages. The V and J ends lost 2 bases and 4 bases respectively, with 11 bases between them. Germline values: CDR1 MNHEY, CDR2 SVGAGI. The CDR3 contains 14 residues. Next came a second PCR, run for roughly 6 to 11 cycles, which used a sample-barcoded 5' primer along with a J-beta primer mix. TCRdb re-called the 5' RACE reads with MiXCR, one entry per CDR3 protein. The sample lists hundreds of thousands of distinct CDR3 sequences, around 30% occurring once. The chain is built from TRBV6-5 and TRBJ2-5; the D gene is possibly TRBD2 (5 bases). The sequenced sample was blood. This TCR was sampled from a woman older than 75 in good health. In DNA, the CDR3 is TGTGCCAGCAGTTACGACGGGGAAGGAGAGACCCAGTACTTC. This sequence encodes CASSYDGEGETQYF.